These 15 T cell receptor beta chains came from one sample sequenced in a study of T cell responses to AZD1222 COVID-19 vaccine. The assay was immunoSEQ multiplex PCR, and TCRdb's table has in-frame clones only and misses some. The profile shows 140,000 to 150,000 clones, roughly 92% of them singletons. The sample here was peripheral blood, taken on day 0 of AZD1222 vaccination. These receptors came from an adult in good health.

As regards this clone: The junction shows a germline mismatch at one end, possibly a read error. This sequence joins TRBV7-7 and TRBJ2-5, with D tentatively TRBD1 (5 bases). The germline V gene has CDR1 SSHAT and CDR2 FNYEAQ (reference sequence). The CDR3 is made up of 14 amino acids. The CDR3 sequence is CASSEVRDQETQYF. CDR3 nucleotides: TGTGCTAGCAGCGAGGTCAGGGACCAAGAGACCCAGTACTTC.

This chain connects TRBV18 to TRBJ2-7, with D hard to call. CDR3 length equals 15 residues. With 1 base removed from V and 4 bases from J, the gap between germline ends came to 14 bases. From germline, CDR1 is KGHSH and CDR2 LQKENI. The CDR3 spells CASSPRPQYEYEQYF. The CDR3 region has the DNA TGTGCCAGCTCACCACGACCACAGTATGAGTACGAGCAGTACTTC.

This clone showed up just once. This sequence joins TRBV10-3 and TRBJ2-7; 9 bases fit TRBD1. The germline V gene has CDR1 ENHRY and CDR2 SYGVKD. The CDR3 totals 13 residues. Unmatched junction bases numbered 2, after V lost 3 bases and J lost 5 bases. The CDR3: CAISEQGANEQYF. In DNA, the CDR3 is TGTGCCATCAGTGAACAGGGGGCTAACGAGCAGTACTTC.

The chain is built from TRBV5-6 and TRBJ2-2; D is uncertain. The CDR3 spans 13 residues. Per the germline V gene, CDR1 is SGHDT and CDR2 is YYEEEE. Deletions cut 7 bases from V and 5 bases from J, with 12 bases between. CDR3 bases: TGTGCCAGCCTCAGCCCTAATACCGGGGAGCTGTTTTTT. Its protein product is CASLSPNTGELFF.

This clone has a single count. This rearrangement joins TRBV5-1 to TRBJ1-6; the match to TRBD1 covers 7 bases. The V gene's germline CDR1 is SGHRS and CDR2 YFSETQ. The CDR3 consists of 16 residues. The J segment lost 6 bases and the V segment lost 4 bases, leaving 10 bases of the junction unmatched. CDR3 in amino acids: CASSPSRTGGNSPLHF. The CDR3 bases are TGCGCCAGCAGCCCATCGCGGACAGGCGGTAATTCACCCCTCCACTTT.

This chain uses TRBV7-2 with TRBJ1-2, with D possibly matching TRBD1 (6 bases). Trimming stripped 5 bases from V and 4 bases from J, with 14 bases between. The germline CDR1 and CDR2 sequences are SGHTA and FQGNSA. This CDR3 is built from 14 residues. The CDR3 loop reads CASSRGGALYGYTF. CDR3 DNA: TGTGCCAGCAGCCGGGGGGGGGCCCTCTATGGCTACACCTTC. The full variable domain, completed using reference TRBV7-2 and TRBJ1-2, is GAGVSQSPSNKVTEKGKDVELRCDPISGHTALYWYRQSLGQGLEFLIYFQGNSAPDKSGLPSDRFSAERTGGSVSTLTIQRTQQEDSAVYLCASSRGGALYGYTFGSGTRLTVV.

This chain uses TRBV20-1 with TRBJ2-2; D unclear. Germline CDR1 and CDR2: DFQATT and SNEGSKA (reference sequence). The CDR3 is made up of 9 amino acids. Trimming removed 7 bases from V and 6 bases from J, with 3 bases in between. This CDR3 is CSGPGELFF. The CDR3 DNA is TGCAGTGGCCCCGGGGAGCTGTTTTTT.

The chain uses TRBV7-8 and TRBJ1-5; 11 bases line up with TRBD1. Germline-derived CDR1 and CDR2 are SGHVS and FQNEAQ. The junction had 17 bases not matched to a gene; V was cut back by 4 bases and J by 0 bases. The CDR3 runs to 21 residues. The CDR3 DNA reads TGTGCCAGCAGCTCGCAGAGGCAGGACAGGGGGCGAGGGTTTAGCAATCAGCCCCAGCATTTT. This codes for CASSSQRQDRGRGFSNQPQHF.

The chain carries TRBV6-1 and TRBJ1-2, with TRBD1 matching over 8 bases. The V gene end was trimmed by 1 base and the J gene end by 4 bases; junction bases not matched to a gene: 17. This CDR3 is built from 19 residues. CDR1 and CDR2 (germline): MNHNS, SASEGT. The CDR3, as DNA: TGTGCCAGCAGTGAAGAAGCTAAGGACAGGGCTACCTTCTTCTATGGCTACACCTTC. Protein sequence: CASSEEAKDRATFFYGYTF.

The chain is built from TRBV5-1 and TRBJ2-4; D remains unclear. Between the trimmed V and J ends, which lost 0 bases and 1 base, there was a span of 5 bases. Germline CDR1 reads SGHRS; CDR2 reads YFSETQ. This CDR3 region has 14 residues. The CDR3 DNA reads as TGCGCCAGCAGCTTGGCTAGGGCCAAAAACATTCAGTACTTC. Protein: CASSLARAKNIQYF.

V and J are TRBV5-6 and TRBJ2-7; 10 positions agree with TRBD2. The CDR3 has 15 residues. Germline lookup yields CDR1 SGHDT and CDR2 YYEEEE. Trimming at V came to 2 bases and at J to 7 bases, leaving 9 bases not matched to a gene. Written as DNA, the CDR3 is TGTGCCAGCAGCTTTAGCGGGAGGACAATGGGGGAGCAGTACTTC. Encoded protein: CASSFSGRTMGEQYF.

This chain links TRBV6-4 with TRBJ2-5; D is ambiguous. The CDR3 consists of 13 residues. The ends were cut back, 3 bases at V and 2 bases at J, with 7 bases in the middle. CDR1 MRHNA and CDR2 SNTAGT come from the germline V gene. The CDR3 region has the DNA TGTGCCAGCAGTGAACGGGCACAAGAGACCCAGTACTTC. Translating it yields CASSERAQETQYF.

The chain recombines TRBV7-9 with TRBJ1-4; possibly TRBD1 for D (5 bases). Deletions cut 4 bases from V and 7 bases from J, with 16 bases between. Germline V gives CDR1 SEHNR, CDR2 FQNEAQ (reference sequence). This CDR3 comprises 15 residues. The CDR3 protein is CASSSLMGRGEKLFF. The CDR3 DNA sequence: TGTGCCAGCAGCTCCCTGATGGGGCGTGGTGAAAAACTGTTTTTT.

Notes on this clone: Other DNA sequences in this specimen translate into the identical CDR3. The J gene is TRBJ1-4, the V gene TRBV5-1; 12 bases map to TRBD1. V trimming: 0 bases; J trimming: 8 bases; junction bases outside the gene matches: 2. CDR3 length: 15 residues. CDR1 is SGHRS, CDR2 YFSETQ, per germline. The CDR3 DNA follows: TGCGCCAGCAGCTTGGCCGGGACAGGGGGCGAAAAACTGTTTTTT. This gives the protein CASSLAGTGGEKLFF.

The genes are TRBV2 and TRBJ1-4; D gene ambiguous. In germline, CDR1 is SNHLY, CDR2 FYNNEI. V gave up 6 bases and J gave up 0 bases, with 2 bases separating them. This CDR3 spans 12 amino acids. This chain's CDR3 is CASSATNEKLFF. The CDR3 DNA is TGTGCCAGCAGCGCAACTAATGAAAAACTGTTTTTT.